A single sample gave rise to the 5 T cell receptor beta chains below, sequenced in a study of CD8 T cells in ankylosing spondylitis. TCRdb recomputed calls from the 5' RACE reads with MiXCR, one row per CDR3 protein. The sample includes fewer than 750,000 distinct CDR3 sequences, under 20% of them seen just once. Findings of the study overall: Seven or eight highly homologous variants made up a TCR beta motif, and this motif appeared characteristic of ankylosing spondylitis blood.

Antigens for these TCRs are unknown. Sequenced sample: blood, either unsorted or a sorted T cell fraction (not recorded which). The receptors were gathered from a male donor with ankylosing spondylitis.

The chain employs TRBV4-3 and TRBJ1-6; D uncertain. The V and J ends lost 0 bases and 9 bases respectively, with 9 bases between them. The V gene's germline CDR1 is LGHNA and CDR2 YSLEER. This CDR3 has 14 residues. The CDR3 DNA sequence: TGCGCCAGCAGCCAAGATCTAAGGGTTTCACCCCTCCACTTT. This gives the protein CASSQDLRVSPLHF.

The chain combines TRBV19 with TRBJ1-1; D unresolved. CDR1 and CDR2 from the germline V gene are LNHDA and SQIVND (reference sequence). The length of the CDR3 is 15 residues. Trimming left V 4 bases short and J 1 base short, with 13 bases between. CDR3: CASSNLGVANTEAFF. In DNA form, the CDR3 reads TGTGCCAGTAGTAACCTCGGGGTAGCGAACACTGAAGCTTTCTTT.

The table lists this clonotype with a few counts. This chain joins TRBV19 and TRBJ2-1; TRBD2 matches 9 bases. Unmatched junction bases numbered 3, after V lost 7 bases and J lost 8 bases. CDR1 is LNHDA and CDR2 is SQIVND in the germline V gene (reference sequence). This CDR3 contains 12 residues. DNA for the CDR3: TGTGCCAGTACGGGCGGGAGGGATGAGCAGTTCTTC. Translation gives CASTGGRDEQFF.

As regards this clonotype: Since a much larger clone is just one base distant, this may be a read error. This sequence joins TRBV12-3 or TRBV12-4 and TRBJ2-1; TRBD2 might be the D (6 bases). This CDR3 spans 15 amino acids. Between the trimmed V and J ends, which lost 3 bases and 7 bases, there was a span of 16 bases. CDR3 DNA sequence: TGTGCCAGCAGTTTGGAGGGAAGGCCGGGGAATGAGCAGTTCTTC. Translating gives CASSLEGRPGNEQFF.

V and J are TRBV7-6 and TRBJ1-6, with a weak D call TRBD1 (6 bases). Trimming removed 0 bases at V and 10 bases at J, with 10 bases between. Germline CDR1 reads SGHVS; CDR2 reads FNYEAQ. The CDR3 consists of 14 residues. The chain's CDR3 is CASSLARGDSPLHF. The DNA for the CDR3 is TGTGCCAGCAGCTTAGCCAGGGGAGACTCACCCCTCCACTTT.